This T cell receptor (beta chain) appears in the sequencing data of a study of immune evolution from preneoplasia to lung adenocarcinoma. The CDR3 totals 16 residues. Trimming shortened V by 0 bases and J by 0 bases, and 11 bases separated the two germline ends. Germline V gene data show CDR1 as SGDLS and CDR2 as YYNGEE. This table comes from immunoSEQ multiplex PCR, and its TCRdb copy is limited to in-frame clones, with some not included. The sample gives about 14,000 clones, about 82% of which show up once; around 4% is in the top ten. This sequence was found in a person between 70 and 80 years old with lung adenocarcinoma. The V gene is TRBV9, the J gene TRBJ2-3, with D maybe TRBD2 (6 bases). The sample was FFPE minimally invasive lung adenocarcinoma tissue. This CDR3 reads CASSVALASSTDTQYF. The CDR3 DNA sequence: TGTGCCAGCAGCGTAGCGCTAGCGAGTAGCACAGATACGCAGTATTTT.